This TCR beta chain appears in the sequencing data of a study of cytomegalovirus exposure and HLA in healthy donors. Study-wide findings and caveats: Highly shared sequence variants in one cluster were likely a sequencing artifact. Many donors carried some public TCRs, although rarity characterized most TCR sequences. Other equally common chains were less clonally expanded than HLA-associated TCR beta chains, a later analysis showed. Analysis was carried out at a later point, and it linked a missense DCLRE1C variant to TCR beta V- and J-gene trimming.

In regard to this clone: Antigen specificity is unknown.

60 Vbeta and 13 Jbeta primers were used in PCR. Profiled with immunoSEQ multiplex PCR; TCRdb holds only in-frame clones, not every one. The data show about 170,000 clones, approximately 78% seen once. The CDR3 contains 12 residues. Germline assignment: CDR1 MGHRA and CDR2 YSYEKL. The ends were cut back, 2 bases at V and 7 bases at J, with 8 bases in the middle. The chain joins TRBV4-1 to TRBJ1-1; unclear D gene. The specimen sequenced was PBMCs. This receptor was obtained from a woman in her late teens or twenties in good health and CMV-seronegative. CDR3 sequence reads: CASSQHTDEAFF. As DNA, the CDR3 is TGCGCCAGCAGCCAACACACAGATGAAGCTTTCTTT.